The clone carrying this T cell receptor beta chain was seen only once. TCRdb's table, derived via immunoSEQ multiplex PCR, lists solely in-frame clones and lacks some. The sample includes more than 35,000 clones, approximately 80% of them seen just once. This sample was included in a study of OX40 agonist ivuxolimab in advanced cancers. Study-level background: At 82.7% male, the cohort had a mean age of about 55 years, ranging from about 20 to 79.

The J segment lost 3 bases and the V segment lost 1 base, leaving 4 bases of the junction unmatched. The CDR3 has 15 residues. Germline CDR1 is SGHTA and CDR2 is FQGNSA. The genes are TRBV7-2 and TRBJ2-3; 7 nucleotides align to TRBD2. The clonotype originates from an adult with an advanced solid tumor such as melanoma, head and neck, liver or kidney cancer. The sequenced sample was CD4+ or CD8+ T cells sorted from blood, obtained in a trial of the OX40 agonist ivuxolimab. CDR3 region: CASSLVGGRTDTQYF. The CDR3 DNA reads as TGTGCCAGCAGCTTAGTTGGCGGGAGAACAGATACGCAGTATTTT.